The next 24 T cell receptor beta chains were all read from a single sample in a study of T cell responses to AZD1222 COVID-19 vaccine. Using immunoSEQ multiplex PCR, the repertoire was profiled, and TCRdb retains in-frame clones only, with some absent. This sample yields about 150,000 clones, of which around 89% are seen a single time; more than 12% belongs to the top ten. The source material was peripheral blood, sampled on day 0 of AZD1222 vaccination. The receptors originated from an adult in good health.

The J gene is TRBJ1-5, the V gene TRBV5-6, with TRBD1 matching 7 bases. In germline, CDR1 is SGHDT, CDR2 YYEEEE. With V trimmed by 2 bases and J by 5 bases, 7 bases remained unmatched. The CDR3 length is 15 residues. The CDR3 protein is CASSLQGRSDQPQHF. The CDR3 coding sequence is TGTGCCAGCAGCTTACAGGGGCGGTCAGATCAGCCCCAGCATTTT.

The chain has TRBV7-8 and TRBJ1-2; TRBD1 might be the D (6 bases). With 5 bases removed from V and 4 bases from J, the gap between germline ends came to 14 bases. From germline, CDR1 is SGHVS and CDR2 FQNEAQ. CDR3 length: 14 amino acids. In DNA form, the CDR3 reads TGTGCCAGCAGCCCAGGTGGGGGCGGCTATGGCTACACCTTC. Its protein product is CASSPGGGGYGYTF.

CDR3 sequence (DNA): TGCGCCAGCAGCCGCTGGGGAACGACAGCTGAAGCTTTCTTT. This gives the protein CASSRWGTTAEAFF. The chain recombines TRBV5-1 with TRBJ1-1, with D perhaps TRBD1 (5 bases). The V end was cut by 4 bases, the J end by 6 bases, with 16 bases between. Germline-derived CDR1 and CDR2 are SGHRS and YFSETQ. CDR3 length equals 14 residues.

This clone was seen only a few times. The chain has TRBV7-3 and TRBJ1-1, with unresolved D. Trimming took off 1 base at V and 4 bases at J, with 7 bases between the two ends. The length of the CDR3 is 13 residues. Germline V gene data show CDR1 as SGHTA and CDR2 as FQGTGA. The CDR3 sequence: CASSLSQVTEAFF. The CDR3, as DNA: TGTGCCAGCAGCTTAAGCCAGGTCACTGAAGCTTTCTTT.

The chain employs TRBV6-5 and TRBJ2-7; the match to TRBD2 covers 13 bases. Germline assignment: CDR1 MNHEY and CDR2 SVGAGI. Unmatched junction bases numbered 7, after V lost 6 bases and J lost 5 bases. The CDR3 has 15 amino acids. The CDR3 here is CASSAGTSGADEQYF. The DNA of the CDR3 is TGTGCCAGCAGCGCAGGGACTAGCGGGGCCGACGAGCAGTACTTC.

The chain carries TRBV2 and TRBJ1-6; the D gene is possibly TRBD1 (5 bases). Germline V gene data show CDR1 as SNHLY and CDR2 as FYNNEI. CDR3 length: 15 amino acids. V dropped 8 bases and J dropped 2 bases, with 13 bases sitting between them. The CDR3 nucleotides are TGTGCCAGCGGTAGAGGACACCCCTATAATTCACCCCTCCACTTT. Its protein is CASGRGHPYNSPLHF.

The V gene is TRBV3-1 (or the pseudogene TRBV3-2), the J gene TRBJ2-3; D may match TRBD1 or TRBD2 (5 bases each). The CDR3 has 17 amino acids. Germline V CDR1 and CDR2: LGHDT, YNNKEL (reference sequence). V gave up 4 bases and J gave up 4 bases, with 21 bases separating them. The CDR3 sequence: CASSRSTGTAPPDTQYF. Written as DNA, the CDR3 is TGTGCCAGCAGCCGATCGACCGGGACCGCCCCCCCAGATACGCAGTATTTT.

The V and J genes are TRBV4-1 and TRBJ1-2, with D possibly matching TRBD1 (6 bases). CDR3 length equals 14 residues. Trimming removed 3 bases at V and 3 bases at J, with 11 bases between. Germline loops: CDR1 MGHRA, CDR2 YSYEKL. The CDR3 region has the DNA TGCGCCAGCAGCCACAGGGGACGGGACTATGGCTACACCTTC. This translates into CASSHRGRDYGYTF.

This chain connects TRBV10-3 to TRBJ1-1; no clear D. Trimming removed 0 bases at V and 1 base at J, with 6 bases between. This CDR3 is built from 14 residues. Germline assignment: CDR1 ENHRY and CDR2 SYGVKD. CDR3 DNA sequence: TGTGCCATCAGTGAGTCCCCGCGGAACACTGAAGCTTTCTTT. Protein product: CAISESPRNTEAFF.

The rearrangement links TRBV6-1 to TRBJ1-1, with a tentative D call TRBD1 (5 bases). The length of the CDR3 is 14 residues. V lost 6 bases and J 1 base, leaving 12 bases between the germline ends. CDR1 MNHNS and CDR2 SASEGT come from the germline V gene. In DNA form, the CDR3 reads TGTGCCAGCAGACAGGATCTAGGGAACACTGAAGCTTTCTTT. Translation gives CASRQDLGNTEAFF.

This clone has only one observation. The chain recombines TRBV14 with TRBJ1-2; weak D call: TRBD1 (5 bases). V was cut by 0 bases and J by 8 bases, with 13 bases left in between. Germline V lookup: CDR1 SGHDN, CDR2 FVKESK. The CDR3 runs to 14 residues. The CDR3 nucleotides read TGTGCCAGCAGCCAAGATCTATCAGGGCACGGCTACACCTTC. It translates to CASSQDLSGHGYTF. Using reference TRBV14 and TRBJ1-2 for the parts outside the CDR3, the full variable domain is EAGVTQFPSHSVIEKGQTVTLRCDPISGHDNLYWYRRVMGKEIKFLLHFVKESKQDESGMPNNRFLAERTGGTYSTLKVQPAELEDSGVYFCASSQDLSGHGYTFGSGTRLTVV.

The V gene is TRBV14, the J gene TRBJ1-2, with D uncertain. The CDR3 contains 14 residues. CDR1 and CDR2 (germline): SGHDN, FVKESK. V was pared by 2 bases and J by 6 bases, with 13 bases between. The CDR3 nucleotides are TGTGCCAGCAGCCAAACGATCCCTTGGGATGGCTACACCTTC. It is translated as CASSQTIPWDGYTF.

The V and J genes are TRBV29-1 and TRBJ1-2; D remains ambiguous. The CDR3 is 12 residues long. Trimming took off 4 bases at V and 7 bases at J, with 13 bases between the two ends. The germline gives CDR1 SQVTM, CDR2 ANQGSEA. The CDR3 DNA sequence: TGCAGCGTTGGGACCCTAGACGGTGGCTACACCTTC. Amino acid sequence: CSVGTLDGGYTF.

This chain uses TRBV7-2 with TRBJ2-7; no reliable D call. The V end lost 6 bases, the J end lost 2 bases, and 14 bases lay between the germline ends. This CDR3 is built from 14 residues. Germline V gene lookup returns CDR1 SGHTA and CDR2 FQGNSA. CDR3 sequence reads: CASSSAAIPYEQYF. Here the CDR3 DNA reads TGTGCCAGCAGTTCTGCGGCCATCCCCTACGAGCAGTACTTC.

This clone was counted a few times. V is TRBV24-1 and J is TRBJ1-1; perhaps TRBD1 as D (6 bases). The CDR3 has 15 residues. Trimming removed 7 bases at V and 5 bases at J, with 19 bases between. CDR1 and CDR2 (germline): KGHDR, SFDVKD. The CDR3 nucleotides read TGTGCCACCAGCGGGGGCAGGGGCCGTCGGACTGAAGCTTTCTTT. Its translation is CATSGGRGRRTEAFF.

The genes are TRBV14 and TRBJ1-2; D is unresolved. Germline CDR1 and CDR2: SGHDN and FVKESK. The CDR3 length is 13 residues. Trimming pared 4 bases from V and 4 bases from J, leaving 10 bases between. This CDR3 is CASSPDLVYGYTF. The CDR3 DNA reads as TGTGCCAGCAGCCCGGATCTAGTCTATGGCTACACCTTC.

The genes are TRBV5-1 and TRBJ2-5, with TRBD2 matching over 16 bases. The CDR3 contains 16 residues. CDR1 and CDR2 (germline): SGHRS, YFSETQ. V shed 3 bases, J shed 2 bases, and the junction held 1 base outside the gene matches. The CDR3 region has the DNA TGCGCCAGCAGCTCGGGACTAGCGGGGGGGCAAGAGACCCAGTACTTC. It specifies CASSSGLAGGQETQYF. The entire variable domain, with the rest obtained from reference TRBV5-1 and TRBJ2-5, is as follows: KAGVTQTPRYLIKTRGQQVTLSCSPISGHRSVSWYQQTPGQGLQFLFEYFSETQRNKGNFPGRFSGRQFSNSRSEMNVSTLELGDSALYLCASSSGLAGGQETQYFGPGTRLLVL.

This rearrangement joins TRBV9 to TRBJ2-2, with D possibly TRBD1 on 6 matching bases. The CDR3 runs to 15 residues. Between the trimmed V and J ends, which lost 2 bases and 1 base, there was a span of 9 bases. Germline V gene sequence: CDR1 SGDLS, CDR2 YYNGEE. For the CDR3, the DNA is TGTGCCAGCAGCGTCGGACAGCGGAACACCGGGGAGCTGTTTTTT. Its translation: CASSVGQRNTGELFF.

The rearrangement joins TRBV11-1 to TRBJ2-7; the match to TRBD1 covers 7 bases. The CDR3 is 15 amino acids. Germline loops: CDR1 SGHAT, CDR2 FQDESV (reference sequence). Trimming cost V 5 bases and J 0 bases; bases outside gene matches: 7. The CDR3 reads CASSLPGTASYEQYF. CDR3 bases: TGTGCCAGCAGCCTCCCCGGGACAGCCTCCTACGAGCAGTACTTC.

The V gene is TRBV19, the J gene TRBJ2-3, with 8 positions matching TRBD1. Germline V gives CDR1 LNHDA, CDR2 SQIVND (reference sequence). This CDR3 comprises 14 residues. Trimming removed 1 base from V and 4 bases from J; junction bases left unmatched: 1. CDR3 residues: CASSIARGPDTQYF. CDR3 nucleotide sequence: TGTGCCAGTAGTATAGCCAGGGGGCCAGATACGCAGTATTTT.

CDR3 loop: CASSPDFPNQPQHF. The CDR3 nucleotides are TGTGCCAGCAGTCCCGACTTCCCCAATCAGCCCCAGCATTTT. This chain links TRBV6-5 with TRBJ1-5, with D hard to call. The CDR3 is 14 amino acids. The V end was cut by 5 bases, the J end by 3 bases, with 11 bases between. CDR1 is MNHEY and CDR2 is SVGAGI in the germline V gene.

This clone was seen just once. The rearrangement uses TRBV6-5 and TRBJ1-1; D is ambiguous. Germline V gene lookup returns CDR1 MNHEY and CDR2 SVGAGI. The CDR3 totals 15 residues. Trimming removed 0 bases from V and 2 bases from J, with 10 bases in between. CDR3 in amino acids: CASSYSRRVNTEAFF. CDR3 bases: TGTGCCAGCAGTTACTCAAGGAGAGTCAACACTGAAGCTTTCTTT.

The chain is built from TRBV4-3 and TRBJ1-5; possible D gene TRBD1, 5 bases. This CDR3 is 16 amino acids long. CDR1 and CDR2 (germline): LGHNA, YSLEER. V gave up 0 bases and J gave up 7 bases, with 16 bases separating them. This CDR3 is CASSQDRWGIEQPQHF. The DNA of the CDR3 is TGCGCCAGCAGCCAAGATCGGTGGGGGATCGAGCAGCCCCAGCATTTT.

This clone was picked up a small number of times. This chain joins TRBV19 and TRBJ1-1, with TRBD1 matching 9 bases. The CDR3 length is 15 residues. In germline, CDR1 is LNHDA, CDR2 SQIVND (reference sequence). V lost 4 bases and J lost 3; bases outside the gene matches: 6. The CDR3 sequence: CASSTSQGAHTEAFF. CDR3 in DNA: TGTGCCAGTAGTACCTCACAGGGGGCGCACACTGAAGCTTTCTTT.